The 19 T cell receptor beta chains in this list originate from one sample, sequenced in a study of blood T cells in healthy people across ages. A J-beta primer mix and a sample-barcoded 5' primer were used in a second PCR of about 7 to 12 cycles. TCRdb ran MiXCR on the 5' RACE reads and lists one entry per CDR3 protein. The data contain some 1.8 million distinct CDR3 sequences, roughly two fifths of them singletons. The sequenced material came from blood. The receptors originated from a human donor in good health.

This CDR3 is CSAPGGGGGEQYF. DNA for the CDR3: TGCAGTGCCCCCGGCGGGGGAGGTGGCGAGCAGTACTTC. The rearrangement joins TRBV20-1 to TRBJ2-7, with 7 nucleotides matching TRBD2. Germline lookup yields CDR1 DFQATT and CDR2 SNEGSKA (reference sequence). Trimming removed 6 bases from V and 6 bases from J; junction bases left unmatched: 11. The CDR3 runs to 13 residues.

DNA of the CDR3: TGTGCCAGCAGTTACGTCGGGCAGGCGGGAATTGGCTACACCTTC. This gives the protein CASSYVGQAGIGYTF. The rearrangement joins TRBV6-5 to TRBJ1-2; D is unclear. Trimming removed 2 bases at V and 7 bases at J, with 17 bases between. The CDR3 is 15 residues long. Germline assignment: CDR1 MNHEY and CDR2 SVGAGI.

This clonotype showed up many times. The J gene is TRBJ2-5, the V gene TRBV20-1, with a tentative D call TRBD2 (7 bases). From germline, CDR1 is DFQATT and CDR2 SNEGSKA (reference sequence). The V end was cut by 3 bases, the J end by 0 bases, with 17 bases between. The CDR3 is 16 amino acids. The CDR3 DNA is TGCAGTGCTAGTAGTTTTGCGGGGGCCCACCAAGAGACCCAGTACTTC. It codes for CSASSFAGAHQETQYF.

This clonotype was counted only a few times. The rearrangement links TRBV11-2 to TRBJ2-1, with a tentative D call TRBD1 (6 bases). Trimming took 4 bases from V and 6 from J, leaving 13 bases between them. The CDR3 is made up of 14 amino acids. Germline CDR1 is SGHAT and CDR2 is FQNNGV. CDR3 DNA sequence: TGTGCCAGCAGCTCCACCCAGGGGAGCAATGAGCAGTTCTTC. Translating it yields CASSSTQGSNEQFF.

This clonotype has only one observation. This CDR3 reads CASSPRALRNIQYF. As DNA, the CDR3 is TGTGCCAGCAGCCCAAGGGCCCTCCGAAACATTCAGTACTTC. This chain uses TRBV7-9 with TRBJ2-4; D gene uncertain. V shed 5 bases and J shed 6 bases, with 14 bases lying between them. The CDR3 spans 14 residues. Germline CDR1 is SEHNR and CDR2 is FQNEAQ (reference sequence).

The V gene is TRBV20-1, the J gene TRBJ2-5; the match to TRBD2 covers 11 bases. Germline CDR1 is DFQATT and CDR2 is SNEGSKA (reference sequence). This CDR3 comprises 17 residues. J was trimmed by 3 bases and V by 3 bases; bases with no gene match: 12. The CDR3 protein is CSASIAGGRGLEETQYF. The CDR3 nucleotides read TGCAGTGCTAGTATAGCGGGGGGGAGAGGACTGGAAGAGACCCAGTACTTC.

This clonotype has only a few counts. This chain links TRBV4-1 with TRBJ2-3; 10 bases agree with TRBD2. V gave up 1 base and J gave up 4 bases; unmatched junction bases: 5. The CDR3 consists of 16 residues. CDR1 and CDR2 from the germline V gene are MGHRA and YSYEKL. For the CDR3, the DNA is TGCGCCAGCAGCCAAGGAGCGGGGGGGCGATCAGATACGCAGTATTTT. It encodes CASSQGAGGRSDTQYF.

This clonotype has only a few counts. The V and J genes are TRBV6-5 and TRBJ2-7, with TRBD1 identical over 9 bases. The CDR3 length is 17 residues. Per the germline V gene, CDR1 is MNHEY and CDR2 is SVGAGI. V lost 0 bases, J lost 2 bases, and 8 bases stayed unmatched. The CDR3 DNA reads TGTGCCAGCAGTTACTCGGATGGACAGGGGTTACCCTACGAGCAGTACTTC. Its translation is CASSYSDGQGLPYEQYF.

This clonotype is a singleton in its sample. The chain carries TRBV6-2 or TRBV6-3 and TRBJ1-2, with a tentative D call TRBD1 (5 bases). The CDR3 contains 15 residues. The V end was cut by 0 bases, the J end by 8 bases, with 16 bases between. CDR1 and CDR2 from the germline V gene are MNHEY and SVGEGT. The CDR3 spells CASSYSFNGAEGYTF. DNA for the CDR3: TGTGCCAGCAGTTACTCGTTCAACGGGGCGGAGGGCTACACCTTC.

The chain employs TRBV9 and TRBJ1-1; no definite D call. Germline V gene sequence: CDR1 SGDLS, CDR2 YYNGEE. This CDR3 contains 15 residues. Trimming took off 4 bases at V and 1 base at J, with 14 bases between the two ends. The CDR3 DNA reads TGTGCCAGCAGCCCCCGGAGGAGTGGGAACACTGAAGCTTTCTTT. Protein: CASSPRRSGNTEAFF.

The CDR3 sequence: CASTAGFTDTQYF. The CDR3 bases are TGTGCCAGCACCGCGGGGTTCACAGATACGCAGTATTTT. The chain carries TRBV6-2 or TRBV6-3 and TRBJ2-3, with D perhaps matching TRBD2 (6 bases). The length of the CDR3 is 13 residues. Germline CDR1 MNHEY, CDR2 SVGEGT. Trimming stripped 7 bases from V and 2 bases from J, with 10 bases between.

The chain is built from TRBV18 and TRBJ2-7; either TRBD1 or TRBD2 may supply D (5 bases each). This CDR3 spans 16 amino acids. The V gene's germline CDR1 is KGHSH and CDR2 LQKENI. Trimming stripped 1 base from V and 2 bases from J, with 15 bases between. CDR3 sequence (DNA): TGTGCCAGCTCACCACAAATCCGGGACGGTACCTACGAGCAGTACTTC. This sequence encodes CASSPQIRDGTYEQYF.

The chain carries TRBV12-3 or TRBV12-4 and TRBJ2-5; 10 bases fit TRBD1. Matching the DNA end better, TRBJ2-7 makes the J call doubtful. The CDR3 runs to 15 residues. The CDR3 DNA reads TGTGCCAGCAGTTTATCCGGGACAGGGGTCTCCGAGCAGTACTTC. This gives the protein CASSLSGTGVSEQYF.

The sample holds a few counts of this clonotype. In DNA form, the CDR3 reads TGTGCCACCAGTGATGTACAACGGTACTATGGCTACACCTTC. This gives the protein CATSDVQRYYGYTF. This sequence joins TRBV24-1 and TRBJ1-2; D remains ambiguous. The CDR3 has 14 residues. The V gene's germline CDR1 is KGHDR and CDR2 SFDVKD. Trimming removed 3 bases at V and 3 bases at J, with 10 bases between.

The rearrangement joins TRBV5-6 to TRBJ2-5, with D possibly called TRBD1 or TRBD2 (5 bases each). The CDR3 covers 13 residues. Germline assignment: CDR1 SGHDT and CDR2 YYEEEE. With 5 bases removed from V and 11 bases from J, the gap between germline ends came to 19 bases. CDR3 bases: TGTGCCAGCAGAAAACGGGACGGGCTGGAGCAGTACTTC. Protein sequence: CASRKRDGLEQYF.

This chain links TRBV29-1 with TRBJ2-7; 7 bases map to TRBD2. Trimming at V came to 2 bases and at J to 0 bases, leaving 1 base not matched to a gene. Germline CDR1 SQVTM, CDR2 ANQGSEA. The CDR3 totals 13 residues. CDR3 DNA sequence: TGCAGCGTTGAACTAGCGGACTCCTACGAGCAGTACGTC. This gives the protein CSVELADSYEQYV.

This clonotype came up a few times. The chain has TRBV12-3 or TRBV12-4 and TRBJ1-2, with D possibly being TRBD1 (5 bases). This CDR3 contains 13 residues. V was pared by 2 bases and J by 7 bases, with 11 bases between. This CDR3 is CASSLSEGVGYTF. CDR3 nucleotides: TGTGCCAGCAGTTTATCCGAAGGGGTTGGCTACACCTTC.

This chain joins TRBV29-1 and TRBJ1-5, with TRBD1 identical over 7 bases. The germline CDR1 and CDR2 sequences are SQVTM and ANQGSEA. J lost 4 bases, V lost 7 bases, and 7 bases had no gene match. This CDR3 has 13 amino acids. CDR3: CSAKTGFNQPQHF. In DNA, the CDR3 is TGCAGCGCTAAGACAGGGTTTAATCAGCCCCAGCATTTT.

This clonotype has a count of ten or more. The junction does not match germline at one end; this may be a read error. The chain uses TRBV5-1 and TRBJ2-3; D not resolved. Germline assignment: CDR1 SGHRS and CDR2 YFSETQ. There are 14 residues in the CDR3. CDR3 in DNA: TGTGCCAGCAGCTCTCAAGGAGGCACAGATACGCAGTATTTT. This sequence encodes CASSSQGGTDTQYF.